The rows below give T cell receptor beta chains drawn from one sample of a study of T cells in Graves' hyperthyroidism and ophthalmopathy. One entry per CDR3 protein, called by TCRdb with MiXCR from the multiplex PCR reads. The sample comprises 250,000 or so distinct CDR3 sequences, 15% of which are singletons, and over 25% rests with the top ten. The sequenced sample consisted of blood. The receptors shown here come from a woman aged 45-65 years with Graves' hyperthyroidism that later progressed to Graves' ophthalmopathy. The CDR3 runs from the conserved cysteine through the conserved F or W. The D gene is left open where the match is weak. Expanded clones get a size class; other rows say once, few or many, or leave the size out.

V gene	J gene	D gene	clone size	CDR3 DNA	CDR3 protein
TRBV5-4	TRBJ2-3	NA	NA	TGTGCCAGCAGCTTGACGTCCTCGGGCACAGATACGCAGTATTTT	CASSLTSSGTDTQYF
TRBV28	TRBJ1-6	TRBD1	few	TGTGCCAGCAGTTCGACAGGGGACAATTCACCCCTCCACTTT	CASSSTGDNSPLHF
TRBV28	TRBJ1-1	NA	many	TGTGCCAGCACCACGGGGGGGGGGAGAAGGACTGAAGCTTTCTTT	CASTTGGGRRTEAFF
TRBV5-1	TRBJ2-7	NA	NA	TGCGCCAGCAGCTTGAGGCTAGTTGGGCGCGAGCAGTACTTC	CASSLRLVGREQYF
TRBV7-9	TRBJ2-2	NA	many	TGTGCCAGCAGCTTAGCGGTCAGGCGCACCGGGGAGCTGTTTTTT	CASSLAVRRTGELFF
TRBV14	TRBJ2-1	TRBD1	few	TGTGCCAGCAGCCAAGGATGGACAGGGTTAAATGAGCAGTTCTTC	CASSQGWTGLNEQFF
TRBV20-1	TRBJ2-7	NA	NA	TGCAGTGCTAGAGCTCAGGGGTCCTACGAGCAGTACTTC	CSARAQGSYEQYF
TRBV11-2	TRBJ1-3	NA	many	TGTGCCAGCAGCTTATCACCGGTCACCATATATTTT	CASSLSPVTIYF
TRBV5-6	TRBJ1-1	NA	NA	TGTGCCAGCAGGGCATTCCCGGGGGCCATGAACACTGAAGCTTTCTTT	CASRAFPGAMNTEAFF
TRBV24-1	TRBJ2-7	TRBD1	NA	TGTGCCACCAGTGCCGGGACAGGGGGCTACGAGCAGTACTTC	CATSAGTGGYEQYF
TRBV5-1	TRBJ2-5	NA	few	TGCGCCAGCAGCCTCCGGGTGGAGGGGAAGACCCAGTACTTC	CASSLRVEGKTQYF
TRBV7-7	TRBJ2-1	NA	NA	TGTGCTAGCAGCTTAGGGAGGGGGGCCCACAATGAGCAGTTCTTC	CASSLGRGAHNEQFF
TRBV19	TRBJ1-2	NA	NA	TGTGCCAGTAGTATATACGGGGCCGGCTACACCTTC	CASSIYGAGYTF
TRBV6-2/TRBV6-3	TRBJ2-1	TRBD2	many	TGTGCCAGCAGTAAGACTAGCGGGGCCTACAATGAGCAGTTCTTC	CASSKTSGAYNEQFF
TRBV11-2	TRBJ2-5	NA	many	TGTGCCAGCAGCCCTCAGCACCAAGAGACCCAGTACTTC	CASSPQHQETQYF
TRBV5-5	TRBJ1-5	NA	many	TGTGCCAGCAGCCTAGGACATGGCAATCAGCCCCAGCATTTT	CASSLGHGNQPQHF
TRBV29-1	TRBJ1-1	NA	many	TGCAGCGTTGACGGGGGGCAGGGGAACACTGAAGCTTTCTTT	CSVDGGQGNTEAFF
TRBV5-6	TRBJ1-2	NA	NA	TGTGCCAGCAGCTTCAACGGCCGGGACTATGGCTACACCTTC	CASSFNGRDYGYTF
TRBV12-3/TRBV12-4	TRBJ1-2	NA	many	TGTGCCAGCAGTTTGGTTTATGGGGGAAGTCGCTATGGCTACACCTTC	CASSLVYGGSRYGYTF
TRBV9	TRBJ2-1	TRBD2	few	TGTGCCAGCAGCCACGGCGGGAGAATTGAAAATGAGCAGTTCTTC	CASSHGGRIENEQFF
TRBV19	TRBJ2-4	NA	NA	TGTGCCAGTAGTGGGTCTAAATATAAACAGGGACCGCTAGCCAAAAACATTCAGTACTTC	CASSGSKYKQGPLAKNIQYF
TRBV6-2/TRBV6-3	TRBJ2-3	TRBD2	many	TGTGCCAGCAGTTCTTATAGCGGGGAGGGACAAGATACGCAGTATTTT	CASSSYSGEGQDTQYF
TRBV5-6	TRBJ1-2	NA	many	TGTGCCAGCAGATGGACCGGGACATTCTATGGCTACACCTTC	CASRWTGTFYGYTF
TRBV6-2/TRBV6-3	TRBJ2-1	NA	many	TGTGCCAGCTACGGCGCATCGACCTACAATGAGCAGTTCTTC	CASYGASTYNEQFF
TRBV2	TRBJ2-2	NA	few	TGTGCCAGCTGTCTGAACACCGGGGAGCTGTTTTTT	CASCLNTGELFF